This T cell receptor (beta chain) was sequenced in a study of blood T cell repertoires in COVID-19. Overall study: Specimens from acute and convalescent COVID-19 originated in the United States, Italy and Spain. Nucleic acid was either cDNA or gDNA, and it came from T cells, B-cell-depleted T cells, or PBMCs.

The authors' processing: How many nucleated cells were present was estimated from reference gene primer amplification. Assay used: immunoSEQ multiplex PCR; TCRdb lists only in-frame clones, some missing. D and trimming were read from the DNA, whereas the V and J calls and clone size are those reported in that table. The data show roughly 200,000 clones, roughly three quarters seen once. With V trimmed by 3 bases and J by 9 bases, 6 bases remained unmatched. The CDR3 has 14 amino acids. The germline V gene has CDR1 MNHEY and CDR2 SMNVEV (reference sequence). Followed over time, Seattle patients had been enrolled while infection was active.

This clonotype was obtained from a woman aged 40 to 49 with COVID-19, enrolled during active disease. The V and J genes are TRBV27 and TRBJ2-1, with TRBD2 identical over 9 bases. Sequencing used peripheral blood. CDR3 DNA: TGTGCCAGCAGTTTCCCGGGACTAGCTAGTGAGCAGTTCTTC. It specifies CASSFPGLASEQFF.